The present entry profiles one T cell receptor beta chain with its context. Its antigen remains unknown. TCRdb re-called the 5' RACE reads with MiXCR, one entry per CDR3 protein. Among about 130,000 distinct CDR3 sequences listed, 16% were seen once. CDR3 length equals 16 residues. V shed 5 bases and J shed 2 bases, with 18 bases lying between them. The data derive from a study of T-cell memory formation after mild COVID-19. Study-wide background: Across donors, TCR clusters were largely donor specific. General observations from the study: The appearance of some responding clones in pre-infection memory suggested that cross-reactive memory joined.

The chain links TRBV12-3 or TRBV12-4 to TRBJ1-2, with TRBD1 as a possible D gene (5 bases). This clonotype was sampled from an adult woman who had mild COVID-19 (a few samples of this study predate the infection). Cell type and time point are not known. Sample: PBMCs or a T cell subset sorted from them (not recorded which). The chain's CDR3 is CASSQPTTTDNYGYTF. The CDR3 DNA follows: TGTGCCAGCAGTCAACCGACGACGACAGACAACTATGGCTACACCTTC.